This TCR beta chain came from a study of shared T cell receptors in the human thymus. CDR1 is ENHRY and CDR2 is SYGVKD in the germline V gene. The CDR3 sequence is 14 residues long. J lost 5 bases, V lost 6 bases, and 6 bases had no gene match. Generated by immunoSEQ multiplex PCR, the TCRdb table keeps only in-frame clones and is missing some. Of approximately 730,000 clones in the sample, approximately 83% were seen once. The same sample was also used in a study of human thymus T cells. That report adds: Infants, healthy and Finnish, who were having corrective surgery for congenital heart defects served as donors. Reports from related research described highly overlapping thymic repertoires among unrelated individuals.

The source of this sequence is a girl younger than two with a congenital heart defect. The sample was thymocytes. This chain joins TRBV10-3 and TRBJ2-5; TRBD1 matches at 10 bases. The CDR3 loop is CAISETGGLETQYF. DNA for the CDR3: TGTGCCATCAGCGAGACAGGGGGCCTTGAGACCCAGTACTTC.